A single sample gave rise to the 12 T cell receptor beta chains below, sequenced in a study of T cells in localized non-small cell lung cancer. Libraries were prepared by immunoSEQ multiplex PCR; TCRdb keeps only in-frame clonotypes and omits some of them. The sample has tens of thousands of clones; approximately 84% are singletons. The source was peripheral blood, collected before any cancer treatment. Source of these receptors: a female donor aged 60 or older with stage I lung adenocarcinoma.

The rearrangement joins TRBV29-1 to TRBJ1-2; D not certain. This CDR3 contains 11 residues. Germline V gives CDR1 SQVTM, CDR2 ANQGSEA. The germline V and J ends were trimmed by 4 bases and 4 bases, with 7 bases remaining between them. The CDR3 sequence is CSVAVFYGYTF. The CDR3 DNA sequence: TGCAGCGTTGCCGTGTTCTATGGCTACACCTTC.

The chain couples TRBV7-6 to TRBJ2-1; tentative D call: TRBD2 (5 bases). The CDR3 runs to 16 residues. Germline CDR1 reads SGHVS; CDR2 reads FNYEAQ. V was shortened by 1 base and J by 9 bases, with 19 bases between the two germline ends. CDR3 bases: TGTGCCAGCAGCTTAGAGTCGAGGGCTCCCTCAGGTGAGCAGTTCTTC. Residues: CASSLESRAPSGEQFF.

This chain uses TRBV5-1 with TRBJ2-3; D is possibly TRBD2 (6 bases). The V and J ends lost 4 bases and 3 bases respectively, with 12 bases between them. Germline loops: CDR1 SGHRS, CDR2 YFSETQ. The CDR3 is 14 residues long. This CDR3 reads CASSPSARTDTQYF. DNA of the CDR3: TGCGCCAGCAGCCCTAGCGCGAGGACAGATACGCAGTATTTT.

CDR3 nucleotides: TGTGCCAGCAGCTTAGTGGGGACTAGCGGACTCAATGAGCAGTTCTTC. Its protein product is CASSLVGTSGLNEQFF. This chain joins TRBV7-8 and TRBJ2-1; 11 bases map to TRBD2. The CDR3 spans 16 residues. Looked up from germline, CDR1 is SGHVS and CDR2 is FQNEAQ. Trimming took 1 base from V and 6 from J; bases not matched to a gene: 5.

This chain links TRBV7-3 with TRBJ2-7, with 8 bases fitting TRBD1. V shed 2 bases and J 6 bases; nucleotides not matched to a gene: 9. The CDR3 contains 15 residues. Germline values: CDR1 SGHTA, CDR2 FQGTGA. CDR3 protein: CASSLSAQGASEQYF. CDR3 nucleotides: TGTGCCAGCAGCTTATCGGCTCAGGGGGCTTCCGAGCAGTACTTC.

CDR3 DNA: TGTGCCAGCAGCCCCCTAGGCGACTTTGGCGGCACCTTC. It codes for CASSPLGDFGGTF. The chain couples TRBV7-8 to TRBJ1-2; D not certain. CDR1 SGHVS and CDR2 FQNEAQ come from the germline V gene. With 5 bases removed from V and 13 bases from J, the gap between germline ends came to 20 bases. This CDR3 is built from 13 residues.

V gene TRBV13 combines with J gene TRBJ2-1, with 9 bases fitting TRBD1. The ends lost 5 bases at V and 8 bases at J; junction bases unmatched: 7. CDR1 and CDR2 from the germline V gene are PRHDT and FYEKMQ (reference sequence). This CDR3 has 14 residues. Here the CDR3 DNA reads TGTGCCAGCAGCGTAAACAGGGGGCGAGATGAGCAGTTCTTC. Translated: CASSVNRGRDEQFF.

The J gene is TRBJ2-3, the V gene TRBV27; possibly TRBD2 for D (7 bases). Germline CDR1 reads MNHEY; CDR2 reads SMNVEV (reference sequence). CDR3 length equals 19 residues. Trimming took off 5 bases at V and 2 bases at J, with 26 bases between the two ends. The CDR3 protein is CASSTRTGGGASNTDTQYF. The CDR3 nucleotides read TGTGCCAGCAGTACTCGGACTGGTGGGGGGGCCTCGAACACAGATACGCAGTATTTT.

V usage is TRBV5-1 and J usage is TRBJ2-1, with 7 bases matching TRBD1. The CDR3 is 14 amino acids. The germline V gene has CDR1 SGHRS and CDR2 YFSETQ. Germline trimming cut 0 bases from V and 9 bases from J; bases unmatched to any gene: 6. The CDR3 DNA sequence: TGCGCCAGCAGCTTGGAGACAGGGAGTAGTGAGCAGTTCTTC. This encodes CASSLETGSSEQFF.

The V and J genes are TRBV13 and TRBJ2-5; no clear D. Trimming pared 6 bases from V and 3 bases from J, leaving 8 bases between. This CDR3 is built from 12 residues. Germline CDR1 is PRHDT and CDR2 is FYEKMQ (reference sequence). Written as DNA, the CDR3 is TGTGCCAGCAGTCCCCGCAAAGAGACCCAGTACTTC. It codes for CASSPRKETQYF. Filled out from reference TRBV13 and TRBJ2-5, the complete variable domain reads AAGVIQSPRHLIKEKRETATLKCYPIPRHDTVYWYQQGPGQDPQFLISFYEKMQSDKGSIPDRFSAQQFSDYHSELNMSSLELGDSALYFCASSPRKETQYFGPGTRLLVL.

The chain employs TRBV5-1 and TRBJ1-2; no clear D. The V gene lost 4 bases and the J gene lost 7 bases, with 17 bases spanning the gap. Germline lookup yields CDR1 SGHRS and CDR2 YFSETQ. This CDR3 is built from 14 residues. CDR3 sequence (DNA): TGCGCCAGCAGCGACGAAGCAGAACCCTCTGGCTACACCTTC. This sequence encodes CASSDEAEPSGYTF.

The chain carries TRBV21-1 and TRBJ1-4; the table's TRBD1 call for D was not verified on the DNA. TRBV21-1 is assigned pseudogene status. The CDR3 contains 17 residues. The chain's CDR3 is CASSKDGGQQANEKLFF. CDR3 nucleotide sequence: TGTGCCAGCAGCAAAGACGGTGGGCAGCAGGCTAATGAAAAACTGTTTTTT.